Reported below is one TCR beta chain. Looked up from germline, CDR1 is SGHAT and CDR2 is FQNNGV. Trimming stripped 5 bases from V and 10 bases from J, with 12 bases between. This CDR3 spans 12 amino acids. The repertoire was sequenced with immunoSEQ multiplex PCR; TCRdb's copy has only in-frame clones and lacks some. The sample includes about 63,000 clones, about 87% of them seen just once. These data belong to a study of technical replicates of blood from several donors. The rearrangement uses TRBV11-2 and TRBJ2-1; a weak D match, TRBD2 (5 bases). Sequencing used PBMCs. The TCR comes from a human donor in good health. Some clones in this sample may be carry-over from other donors' samples. CDR3 in DNA: TGTGCCAGCAGCCGGGATGGTGGCGAGCAGTTCTTC. Protein sequence: CASSRDGGEQFF.